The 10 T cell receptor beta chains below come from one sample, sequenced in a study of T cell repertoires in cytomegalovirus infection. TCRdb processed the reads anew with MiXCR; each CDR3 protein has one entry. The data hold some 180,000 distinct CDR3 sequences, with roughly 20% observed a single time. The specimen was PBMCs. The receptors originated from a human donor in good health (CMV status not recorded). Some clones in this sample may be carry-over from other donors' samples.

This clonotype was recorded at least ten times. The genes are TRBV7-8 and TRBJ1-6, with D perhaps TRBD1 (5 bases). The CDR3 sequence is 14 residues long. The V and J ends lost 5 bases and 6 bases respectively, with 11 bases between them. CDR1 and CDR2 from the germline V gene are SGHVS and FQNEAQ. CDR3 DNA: TGTGCCAGCAGCCGGGACGGAAGTAATTCACCCCTCCACTTT. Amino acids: CASSRDGSNSPLHF.

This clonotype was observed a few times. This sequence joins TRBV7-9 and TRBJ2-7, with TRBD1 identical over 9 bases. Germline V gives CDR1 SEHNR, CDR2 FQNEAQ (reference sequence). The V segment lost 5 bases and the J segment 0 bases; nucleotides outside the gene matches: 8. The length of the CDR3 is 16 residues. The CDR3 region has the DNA TGTGCCAGCAGCCCGACGATGGGACAGGGCTCCTACGAGCAGTACTTC. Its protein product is CASSPTMGQGSYEQYF.

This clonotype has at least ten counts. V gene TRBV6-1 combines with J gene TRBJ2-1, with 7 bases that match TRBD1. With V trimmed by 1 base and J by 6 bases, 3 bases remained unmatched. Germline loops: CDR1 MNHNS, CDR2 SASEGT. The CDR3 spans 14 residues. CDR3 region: CASSEVGTVNEQFF. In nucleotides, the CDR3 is TGTGCCAGCAGTGAAGTAGGGACAGTCAATGAGCAGTTCTTC.

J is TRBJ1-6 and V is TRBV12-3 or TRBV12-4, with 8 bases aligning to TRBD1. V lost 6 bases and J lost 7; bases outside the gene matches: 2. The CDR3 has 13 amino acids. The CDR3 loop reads CASRTGDNSPLHF. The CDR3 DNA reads TGTGCCAGCAGGACAGGGGACAATTCACCCCTCCACTTT.

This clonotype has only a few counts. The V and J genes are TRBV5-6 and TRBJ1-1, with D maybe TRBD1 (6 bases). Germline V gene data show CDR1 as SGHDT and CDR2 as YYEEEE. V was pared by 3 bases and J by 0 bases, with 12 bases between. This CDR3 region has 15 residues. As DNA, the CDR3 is TGTGCCAGCAGCTACAAAACAGGGTTGAACACTGAAGCTTTCTTT. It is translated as CASSYKTGLNTEAFF. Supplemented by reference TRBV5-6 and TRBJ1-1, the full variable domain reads DAGVTQSPTHLIKTRGQQVTLRCSPKSGHDTVSWYQQALGQGPQFIFQYYEEEERQRGNFPDRFSGHQFPNYSSELNVNALLLGDSALYLCASSYKTGLNTEAFFGQGTRLTVV.

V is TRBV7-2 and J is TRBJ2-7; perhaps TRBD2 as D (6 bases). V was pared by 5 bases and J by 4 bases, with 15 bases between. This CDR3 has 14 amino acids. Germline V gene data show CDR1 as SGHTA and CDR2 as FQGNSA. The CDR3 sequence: CASSLTSRDYEQYF. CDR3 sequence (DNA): TGTGCCAGCAGCCTGACTAGTCGGGATTACGAGCAGTACTTC.

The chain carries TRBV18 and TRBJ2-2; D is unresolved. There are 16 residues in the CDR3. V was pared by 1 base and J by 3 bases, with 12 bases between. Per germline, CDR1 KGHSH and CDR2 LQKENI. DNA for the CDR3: TGTGCCAGCTCACCACGTCTGGGGATGGACACCGGGGAGCTGTTTTTT. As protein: CASSPRLGMDTGELFF. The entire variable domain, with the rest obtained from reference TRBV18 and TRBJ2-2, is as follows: NAGVMQNPRHLVRRRGQEARLRCSPMKGHSHVYWYRQLPEEGLKFMVYLQKENIIDESGMPKERFSAEFPKEGPSILRIQQVVRGDSAAYFCASSPRLGMDTGELFFGEGSRLTVL.

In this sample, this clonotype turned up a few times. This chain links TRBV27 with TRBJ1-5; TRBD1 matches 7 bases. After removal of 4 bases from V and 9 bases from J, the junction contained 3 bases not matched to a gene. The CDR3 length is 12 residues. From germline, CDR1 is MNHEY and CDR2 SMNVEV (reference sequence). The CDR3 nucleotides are TGTGCCAGCAGTTCACAGGGGCGGCCCCAGCATTTT. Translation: CASSSQGRPQHF.

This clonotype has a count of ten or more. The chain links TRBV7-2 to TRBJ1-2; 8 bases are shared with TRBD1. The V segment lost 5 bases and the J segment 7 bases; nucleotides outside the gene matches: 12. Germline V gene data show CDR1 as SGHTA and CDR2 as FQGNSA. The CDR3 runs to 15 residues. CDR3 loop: CASSAHAQGALGYTF. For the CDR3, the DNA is TGTGCCAGCAGCGCCCACGCCCAGGGGGCACTTGGCTACACCTTC. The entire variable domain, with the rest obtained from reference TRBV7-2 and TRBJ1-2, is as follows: GAGVSQSPSNKVTEKGKDVELRCDPISGHTALYWYRQSLGQGLEFLIYFQGNSAPDKSGLPSDRFSAERTGGSVSTLTIQRTQQEDSAVYLCASSAHAQGALGYTFGSGTRLTVV.

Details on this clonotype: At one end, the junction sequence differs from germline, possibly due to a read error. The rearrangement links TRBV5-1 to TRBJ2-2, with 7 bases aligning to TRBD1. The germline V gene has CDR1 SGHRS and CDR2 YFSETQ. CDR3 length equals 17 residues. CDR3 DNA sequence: TGCGCCAGCAGCTCGAGGGACAGTGCCCCCAGCACCCGGGAGCTGTTTTTT. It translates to CASSSRDSAPSTRELFF.